These T cell receptor beta chains were read from a single sample in a study of T-cell memory formation after mild COVID-19. TCRdb fed the 5' RACE reads into MiXCR, producing one record per CDR3 protein. The table shows roughly 350,000 distinct CDR3 sequences, with roughly 21% occurring only once. Sequencing was done on a sample of PBMCs or a T cell subset sorted from them (not recorded which). These receptors were obtained from an adult woman who had mild COVID-19 (a few samples of this study predate the infection). Cell type and time point are not known. Both conserved end residues are part of each CDR3. D genes are given only for firm matches. Rows give clone size only sometimes, using once, few, many, or a class for an expanded clone.

clone_size | j_call | d_call | v_call | cdr3_nt | cdr3_aa
few | TRBJ2-3 | NA | TRBV24-1 | TGTGCCACCAGACGGAGTGTCACAGATACGCAGTATTTT | CATRRSVTDTQYF
NA | TRBJ2-6 | NA | TRBV6-5 | TGTGCCAGCAGTTACCAAGGGGCTACTGGGGCCAACGTCCTGACTTTC | CASSYQGATGANVLTF
NA | TRBJ2-7 | TRBD1 | TRBV5-5 | TGTGCCAGCAGCTGGGTTTGGGACAGCCCGTCCTACGAGCAGTACTTC | CASSWVWDSPSYEQYF
NA | TRBJ1-5 | NA | TRBV20-1 | TGCAGTGCTAGAGAGACGGGAAATAGCAATCAGCCCCAGCATTTT | CSARETGNSNQPQHF
NA | TRBJ2-7 | NA | TRBV27 | TGTGCCAGTCGCGGTGGGGAGACCTACGAGCAGTACTTC | CASRGGETYEQYF
NA | TRBJ2-7 | TRBD2 | TRBV25-1 | TGTGCCAGCAGGGGGACTAGCGGTTGGGAACAGTACTTC | CASRGTSGWEQYF
NA | TRBJ1-2 | NA | TRBV2 | TGTGCCAGCAGTGACCAGAACTATGGCTACACCTTC | CASSDQNYGYTF
few | TRBJ2-7 | NA | TRBV19 | TGTGCCAGTAGTCCTGCGAATGAAGCCTACGAGCAGTACTTC | CASSPANEAYEQYF
few | TRBJ2-1 | NA | TRBV11-3 | TGTGCCAGCAGCTTATCTTGGAGGCCCTACAATGAGCAGTTCTTC | CASSLSWRPYNEQFF
NA | TRBJ2-1 | NA | TRBV27 | TGTGCCAGCAGTAATTCACTACAGTACTCCTACAATGAGCAGTTCTTC | CASSNSLQYSYNEQFF
few | TRBJ2-7 | TRBD1 | TRBV4-1 | TGCGCCAGCAGCCAGGGACAGGGGATGGAGGACGAGCAGTACTTC | CASSQGQGMEDEQYF
NA | TRBJ1-5 | NA | TRBV27 | TGTGCCAGCAGTTTCACGGCGGGAGGCAATCAGCCCCAGCATTTT | CASSFTAGGNQPQHF
NA | TRBJ1-1 | NA | TRBV3-1 | TGTGCCAGCAGCCCAAACTGGGGCGCTGAAGTTTTCTTT | CASSPNWGAEVFF
few | TRBJ2-5 | TRBD1 | TRBV10-3 | TGTGCCATCAGTGAGGGGGACAGCCTCGGAGCAGAGACCCAGTACTTC | CAISEGDSLGAETQYF
many | TRBJ2-3 | NA | TRBV19 | TGTGCCAGTAGTATAGATGTAAGGGCTACAGATACGCAGTATTTT | CASSIDVRATDTQYF
few | TRBJ2-5 | NA | TRBV4-1 | TGCGCCAGCAGCCTTGAACGGGACTTACAAGAGACCCAGTACTTC | CASSLERDLQETQYF
few | TRBJ1-1 | TRBD1 | TRBV30 | TGTGCCCTGGACAGGGGAGGAAGTGAAGCTTTCTTT | CALDRGGSEAFF
NA | TRBJ2-3 | TRBD1 | TRBV12-3/TRBV12-4 | TGTGCCAGCAGTTGGGAGACAGGGGCTGCCTGGACAGATACGCAGTATTTT | CASSWETGAAWTDTQYF
few | TRBJ1-1 | NA | TRBV6-2/TRBV6-3 | TGTGCCAGCAGTCTTCGACACTTCACTGAAGCTTTCTTT | CASSLRHFTEAFF
NA | TRBJ2-1 | NA | TRBV3-1 | TGTGCCAGCAGCCAAGTGGGCCCGGGACCCTCCTACAATGAGCAGTTCTTC | CASSQVGPGPSYNEQFF
NA | TRBJ2-3 | TRBD1 | TRBV29-1 | TGCAGCGTTGCGGGACAGCCTAACACAGATACGCAGTATTTT | CSVAGQPNTDTQYF
few | TRBJ2-1 | NA | TRBV4-3 | TGCGCCAGCAGCCAAGAGAGTCGGGGGCTATACAATGAGCAGTTCTTC | CASSQESRGLYNEQFF
NA | TRBJ2-7 | NA | TRBV5-1 | TGCGCCAGCAGCTTGCTTGGTGGCGAGCAGTACTTC | CASSLLGGEQYF
few | TRBJ2-2 | NA | TRBV24-1 | TGTGCCACCAGTGATTTCGGCGCCACCGGGGAGCTGTTTTTT | CATSDFGATGELFF
NA | TRBJ2-3 | TRBD2 | TRBV6-6 | TGTGCCAGCAGCGGGGCCCCCTCTGTAGCGGGGGTCAGCACAGATACGCAGTATTTT | CASSGAPSVAGVSTDTQYF
many | TRBJ2-3 | NA | TRBV3-1 | TGTGCCAGCAGCCAAGATCCAGGAAGAGATACGCAGTATTTT | CASSQDPGRDTQYF
NA | TRBJ2-1 | TRBD2 | TRBV5-1 | TGCGCCAGCAGCTCGAGCGGGAGTCTAAATGAGCAGTTCTTC | CASSSSGSLNEQFF
NA | TRBJ2-7 | NA | TRBV19 | TGTGCCAGTAGTGAGAACTCCGGGCCAAACTACGAGCAGTACTTC | CASSENSGPNYEQYF
NA | TRBJ2-3 | NA | TRBV20-1 | TGCAGTGCTCTTGTCCCCTTGGTAGGAAAAATCACAGATACGCAGTATTTT | CSALVPLVGKITDTQYF
few | TRBJ2-1 | NA | TRBV11-2 | TGTGCCAGCAGCTTAGAACGGCATGAGCAGTTCTTC | CASSLERHEQFF
NA | TRBJ1-2 | NA | TRBV19 | TGTGCCAGTAGCCTAATCCACGGGACTGACTATGGCTACACCTTC | CASSLIHGTDYGYTF
NA | TRBJ1-5 | NA | TRBV4-2 | TGTGCCAGCAGCCGCGGACAAGGTGGTCAGCCCCAGCATTTT | CASSRGQGGQPQHF
NA | TRBJ2-1 | NA | TRBV7-2 | TGTGCCAGCAGTTCCCTTCTTAGCGGACTCTACAATGAGCAGTTCTTC | CASSSLLSGLYNEQFF
NA | TRBJ1-1 | TRBD1 | TRBV6-1 | TGTGCCAGCAGTGGGAGGGACAGGTCGAACACTGAAGCTTTCTTT | CASSGRDRSNTEAFF
few | TRBJ2-1 | NA | TRBV13 | TGTGCCAGCAGCCCGGCCGGCGGCGAGCAGTTCTTC | CASSPAGGEQFF
NA | TRBJ2-1 | NA | TRBV14 | TGTGCCAGCCAAACCCTACTCGGTTCCTACAATGAGCAGTTCTTC | CASQTLLGSYNEQFF
many | TRBJ2-3 | NA | TRBV18 | TGTGCCAGCTCACCACAAGATACGCAGTATTTT | CASSPQDTQYF
few | TRBJ2-2 | TRBD2 | TRBV29-1 | TGCAGCGTCAAGCCGGGGGGGGTGAACACCGGGGAGCTGTTTTTT | CSVKPGGVNTGELFF
few | TRBJ2-2 | TRBD2 | TRBV2 | TGTGCCAGCAGTGAGTTAGCGGGTGTCACCGGGGAGCTGTTTTTT | CASSELAGVTGELFF
few | TRBJ2-1 | TRBD2 | TRBV20-1 | TGCAGTGCGTATGCTAGCGGGGGGGCCAGGAATGAGCAGTTCTTC | CSAYASGGARNEQFF
NA | TRBJ2-2 | TRBD2 | TRBV4-3 | TGCGCCAGCAGCCAAGACGTAGCGGGAGTCCCCGGGGAGCTGTTTTTT | CASSQDVAGVPGELFF
NA | TRBJ2-7 | TRBD1 | TRBV5-1 | TGCGCCAGCAGCTCCGGACAGGAGGAGGCCTACGAGCAGTACTTC | CASSSGQEEAYEQYF
few | TRBJ2-7 | NA | TRBV20-1 | TGCAGTGCTAAGGAATGGAGCCGACCCTACGAGCAGTACTTC | CSAKEWSRPYEQYF
many | TRBJ2-1 | NA | TRBV5-5 | TGTGCCAGCAGCTTGGCTGTGAGCTCCTACAATGAGCAGTTCTTC | CASSLAVSSYNEQFF
NA | TRBJ2-7 | NA | TRBV12-3/TRBV12-4 | TGTGCCAGCAGTTTAGCGAGCCGCGAGCAGTACTTC | CASSLASREQYF
NA | TRBJ2-1 | NA | TRBV6-1 | TGTGCCAGCAGTGACAGTGTTGGACAGCGCAATGAGCAGTTCTTC | CASSDSVGQRNEQFF
NA | TRBJ2-5 | TRBD2 | TRBV15 | TGTGCCACCAGCAGAGGGGGCGGGAGGTTCGGGGAGACCCAGTACTTC | CATSRGGGRFGETQYF
NA | TRBJ1-3 | NA | TRBV30 | TGTGCCTGGAACCCGACAGGTGGAAACACCATATATTTT | CAWNPTGGNTIYF
many | TRBJ1-1 | NA | TRBV7-3 | TGTGCCAGCAGCTCGGACAGGAACACTGAAGCTTTCTTT | CASSSDRNTEAFF
NA | TRBJ1-2 | NA | TRBV20-1 | TGCAGTGCTAGATCAGGAACTAACTATGGCTACACCTTC | CSARSGTNYGYTF
NA | TRBJ1-4 | TRBD1 | TRBV6-6 | TGTGCCAGCACCCCCAGGAAGGGGGCAAGGGAAAAACTGTTTTTT | CASTPRKGAREKLFF
NA | TRBJ2-1 | TRBD1 | TRBV15 | TGTGCCACCAGCGGACAGGTTCGCGAGCAGTTCTTC | CATSGQVREQFF
many | TRBJ2-3 | TRBD2 | TRBV5-1 | TGCGCCAGCAGCTTGGGGACTAGCGGGAGCACAGATACGCAGTATTTT | CASSLGTSGSTDTQYF
NA | TRBJ2-3 | TRBD2 | TRBV7-2 | TGTGCCACCTCCTCGGGGGGAACTAGCACAGATACGCAGTATTTT | CATSSGGTSTDTQYF
NA | TRBJ2-7 | TRBD2 | TRBV11-2 | TGTGCCAGCAGCTACCCCGGGACTAGCGGGAGGGCCAGTGAGCAGTACTTC | CASSYPGTSGRASEQYF
NA | TRBJ2-1 | TRBD2 | TRBV6-5 | TGTGCCAGCAGTTGGACTAGCGGGAGGGATGAGCAGTTCTTC | CASSWTSGRDEQFF
NA | TRBJ1-1 | TRBD1 | TRBV5-6 | TGTGCCAGCAGCGACCCGGGACAGGGGAGAACTGAAGCTTTCTTT | CASSDPGQGRTEAFF